These T cell receptor beta chains were read from a single sample in a study of cytomegalovirus exposure and HLA in healthy donors. Clones were sequenced by immunoSEQ multiplex PCR, and TCRdb holds only the in-frame ones, with some missing. The sample carries hundreds of thousands of clones, about 77% recorded once. Input material: PBMCs. These receptors were taken from a woman in her twenties or thirties in good health and CMV-seronegative. Both conserved end residues are part of each CDR3.

v_call,j_call,cdr3_aa
TRBV6-5,TRBJ1-4,CASTRTSKLFF
TRBV6-1,TRBJ2-2,CASSLTGANTGELFF
TRBV7-9,TRBJ1-1,CASSSDINTEAFF
TRBV10-2,TRBJ2-4,CASSERTAHRENIQYF
TRBV29-1,TRBJ1-2,CSVDNVSGRGKNGYTF
TRBV7-2,TRBJ2-1,CASSQDPALAGSYNEQFF
TRBV2,TRBJ2-2,CASSQRPGTDGELFF
TRBV6-5,TRBJ1-1,CASSEGGEAFF
TRBV5-6,TRBJ1-2,CASSPTRSSGYTF
TRBV30,TRBJ1-1,CAWTLSVGGNTEAFF
TRBV2,TRBJ2-7,CASSVEGYEQYF
TRBV6-6,TRBJ1-2,CATFSRGYTF
TRBV5-1,TRBJ1-5,CASSEGTGGGQPQHF